This TCR beta chain was sequenced in a study of blood T cell repertoires in COVID-19. Study-wide context: The study drew acute and convalescent COVID-19 samples from the United States, Italy and Spain.

Between the trimmed V and J ends, which lost 2 bases and 3 bases, there was a span of 14 bases. Germline V gene lookup returns CDR1 SGHVS and CDR2 FNYEAQ. This CDR3 comprises 16 residues. The repertoire was sequenced with immunoSEQ multiplex PCR; TCRdb's copy has only in-frame clones and lacks some. Among under 200,000 clones listed, about 85% were seen once. The source of this sequence is an elderly woman with acute or convalescent COVID-19. This sequence joins TRBV7-6 and TRBJ2-1, with D tentatively TRBD2 (5 bases). Sample: peripheral blood. The CDR3 bases are TGTGCCAGCAGCTTATCAGAGGGTGTCCGCTACAATGAGCAGTTCTTC. Its translation: CASSLSEGVRYNEQFF.